These T cell receptor beta chains were read from a single sample in a study of low-dose radiotherapy and immunotherapy resistance in tumors. TCRdb called the reads again in MiXCR, with one record for every CDR3 protein. The sample includes about 60,000 distinct CDR3 sequences, under 30% of them seen just once. This specimen was PBMCs, taken before treatment. All receptors derive from a male donor with prostate cancer. CDR3s include the opening cysteine and the closing phenylalanine or tryptophan. D genes are given only for firm matches. Size tells how often a clone was seen (once, few, many) or the class of an expanded clone, and some rows leave it out.

size: NA
V: TRBV7-6
J: TRBJ2-3
D: TRBD2
DNA: TGTGCCAGCAGCTCCTTAGCGGGAAGCACAGATACGCAGTATTTT
CDR3: CASSSLAGSTDTQYF

size: many
V: TRBV30
J: TRBJ1-5
D: NA
DNA: TGTGCCTGGAGTACAGGCAATAGCAATCAGCCCCAGCATTTT
CDR3: CAWSTGNSNQPQHF

size: many
V: TRBV6-2/TRBV6-3
J: TRBJ2-5
D: TRBD2
DNA: TGTGCCAGCAGAGAATACGGCACCGGGACTAGTGTGACCCAGTACTTC
CDR3: CASREYGTGTSVTQYF

size: NA
V: TRBV12-3/TRBV12-4
J: TRBJ2-2
D: NA
DNA: NA
CDR3: CASSGGTAAITGELFFFFFF

size: many
V: TRBV29-1
J: TRBJ2-5
D: NA
DNA: TGCAGCGCCCTCCCGGCTGGGATCGAGACCCAGTACTTC
CDR3: CSALPAGIETQYF

size: many
V: TRBV30
J: TRBJ2-5
D: NA
DNA: TGTGCCTACCGACTAGTGATGTTGGAGACCCAGTACTTC
CDR3: CAYRLVMLETQYF

size: many
V: TRBV7-6
J: TRBJ2-3
D: TRBD2
DNA: TGTGCCAGCAGCTTAGCGAGGGAGGGTACGCAGTATTTT
CDR3: CASSLAREGTQYF

size: NA
V: TRBV7-2
J: TRBJ1-6
D: TRBD1
DNA: TGTGCCAGCACCCCGAGGGGACAGCGGAATTCACCCCTCCACTTT
CDR3: CASTPRGQRNSPLHF

size: many
V: TRBV6-6
J: TRBJ1-3
D: NA
DNA: TGTGCCAGCAGTTACTCGAGGGACATCGGAAACACCATATATTTT
CDR3: CASSYSRDIGNTIYF

size: many
V: TRBV5-1
J: TRBJ1-2
D: NA
DNA: TGCGCCAGCAGCTTGGCCGACCCAGGGCGGAACTATGGCTACACCTTC
CDR3: CASSLADPGRNYGYTF

size: many
V: TRBV29-1
J: TRBJ1-2
D: NA
DNA: TGCAGCGTTGAACCCTCTCAGGGGAGACGTGCTGGCTACACCTTC
CDR3: CSVEPSQGRRAGYTF

size: NA
V: TRBV2
J: TRBJ2-3
D: NA
DNA: NA
CDR3: CASTNQTALYFCATSGGSTDTQYF

size: NA
V: TRBV6-4
J: TRBJ2-3
D: TRBD1
DNA: TGTGCCAGCAGCTTCGGACAGGGGGCCACCACAGATACGCAGTATTTT
CDR3: CASSFGQGATTDTQYF

size: many
V: TRBV18
J: TRBJ2-1
D: TRBD2
DNA: TGTGCCAGCTCTCTCGATATAAGCGGGAGTGCGGAGCAGTTCTTC
CDR3: CASSLDISGSAEQFF

size: NA
V: TRBV29-1
J: TRBJ2-1
D: TRBD2
DNA: TGCAGCGTTGAAGATGGCGGGAGGACTTTGAGCTCCTACAATGAGCAGTTCTTC
CDR3: CSVEDGGRTLSSYNEQFF

size: many
V: TRBV19
J: TRBJ2-2
D: TRBD1
DNA: TGTGCCAGTAGTAGAAGGGACAGACAAACCGGGGAGCTGTTTTTT
CDR3: CASSRRDRQTGELFF

size: many
V: TRBV20-1
J: TRBJ2-3
D: TRBD2
DNA: TGCAGTGCTAGAGGGGGGGGTGCAGATACGCAGTATTTT
CDR3: CSARGGGADTQYF

size: NA
V: TRBV20-1
J: TRBJ2-7
D: TRBD2
DNA: TGCAGTGCCCCGTCGGGGGGCTACGAGCAGTACTTC
CDR3: CSAPSGGYEQYF

size: many
V: TRBV28
J: TRBJ1-2
D: NA
DNA: TGTGCCAGCAGTTTATCCCCGGCAGGGGAGTTCCCTAACTATGGCTACACCTTC
CDR3: CASSLSPAGEFPNYGYTF

size: many
V: TRBV7-3
J: TRBJ1-6
D: TRBD1
DNA: TGTGCCAGCAGCACGACAGGGAGAAATTCACCCCTCCACTTT
CDR3: CASSTTGRNSPLHF

size: many
V: TRBV5-4
J: TRBJ2-1
D: TRBD2
DNA: TGTGCCAGCAGCTTGGATCCGGGAGGCCGCAATGAGCAGTTCTTC
CDR3: CASSLDPGGRNEQFF

size: NA
V: TRBV19
J: TRBJ2-2
D: TRBD1
DNA: TGTGCCAGTAGTATATCCCCAGGGGGTAAAACCGGGGAGCTGTTTTTT
CDR3: CASSISPGGKTGELFF

size: NA
V: TRBV29-1
J: TRBJ2-5
D: NA
DNA: TGCAGCGTTGTAGGAGAGACCCAGTACTTC
CDR3: CSVVGETQYF

size: many
V: TRBV25-1
J: TRBJ1-2
D: NA
DNA: TGTGCCAGCAGTAGCAGGACTGGAAATGGCTACACCTTC
CDR3: CASSSRTGNGYTF

size: many
V: TRBV29-1
J: TRBJ1-2
D: NA
DNA: TGCAGTGATCGTCAGGGAGATGGCTACACCTTC
CDR3: CSDRQGDGYTF

size: many
V: TRBV19
J: TRBJ2-7
D: NA
DNA: TGTGCCAGTAGTGGGCGGCAGATCTACGAGCAGTACTTC
CDR3: CASSGRQIYEQYF

size: few
V: TRBV6-1
J: TRBJ1-5
D: NA
DNA: TGTGCCAGCAACACCGGACAGCCCAATCAGCCCCAGCATTTT
CDR3: CASNTGQPNQPQHF

size: many
V: TRBV7-6
J: TRBJ2-1
D: TRBD2
DNA: TGTGCCAGCAGCGTGACTAGCGAAGCCTACAATGAGCAGTTCTTC
CDR3: CASSVTSEAYNEQFF

size: many
V: TRBV20-1
J: TRBJ1-5
D: NA
DNA: TGCAGTGCTAGAGTGGAAGGGTCCAGCAATCAGCCCCAGCATTTT
CDR3: CSARVEGSSNQPQHF

size: many
V: TRBV7-9
J: TRBJ2-7
D: NA
DNA: TGTGCCAGCAGCTCGAGCTCCTACGAGCAGTACTTC
CDR3: CASSSSSYEQYF

size: many
V: TRBV7-9
J: TRBJ2-5
D: TRBD2
DNA: TGTGCCAGCAGCTTTAGGACTAGCGTGACCCAGTACTTC
CDR3: CASSFRTSVTQYF

size: many
V: TRBV28
J: TRBJ1-5
D: NA
DNA: TGTGCCAGCAGCCCCGGGCCTTATGGACAGCCCCAGCATTTT
CDR3: CASSPGPYGQPQHF

size: NA
V: TRBV28
J: TRBJ1-1
D: NA
DNA: TGTGCCAGCATAGGCCTAACCACTGAAGCTTTCTTT
CDR3: CASIGLTTEAFF

size: NA
V: TRBV2
J: TRBJ2-5
D: TRBD2
DNA: TGTGCCAGCACTAGGACTAGCCAAGAGACCCAGTACTTC
CDR3: CASTRTSQETQYF

size: many
V: TRBV7-9
J: TRBJ2-7
D: TRBD2
DNA: TGTGCCAGCAGCCGGTCGGGGACTAGCGTGGCCGAGCAGTACTTC
CDR3: CASSRSGTSVAEQYF

size: many
V: TRBV10-3
J: TRBJ2-1
D: NA
DNA: TGTGCCATCAGGGATAGTAGAACCCAACTGAGTGAGCAGTTCTTC
CDR3: CAIRDSRTQLSEQFF

size: many
V: TRBV12-3/TRBV12-4
J: TRBJ1-1
D: TRBD1
DNA: TGTGCCAGCAAACTCGGACAGGCAGAAGCTTTCTTT
CDR3: CASKLGQAEAFF

size: many
V: TRBV28
J: TRBJ1-1
D: NA
DNA: TGTGCCAGTAAGACAGGCTGGGAGAGTGAAGCTTTCTTT
CDR3: CASKTGWESEAFF

size: many
V: TRBV30
J: TRBJ2-5
D: NA
DNA: TGTGCCTGGAGTAATGGTGGTGCCGTTTTAAGTTACTTC
CDR3: CAWSNGGAVLSYF

size: many
V: TRBV2
J: TRBJ2-5
D: NA
DNA: TGTGCCAGCAGTGAGAGCAGGGGAAAGACCCAGTACTTC
CDR3: CASSESRGKTQYF

size: many
V: TRBV7-6
J: TRBJ2-5
D: NA
DNA: TGTGCCAGCAGCTTAGGGGTCTTGCCGGAGACCCAGTACTTC
CDR3: CASSLGVLPETQYF

size: many
V: TRBV7-8
J: TRBJ2-5
D: NA
DNA: TGTGCCAGCAGCAGGGGAGAGACCCAGTACTTC
CDR3: CASSRGETQYF

size: NA
V: TRBV28
J: TRBJ1-4
D: NA
DNA: TGTGCCAGCAGTTTTAGTCGGGAAAAACTGTTTTTT
CDR3: CASSFSREKLFF

size: many
V: TRBV20-1
J: TRBJ1-4
D: NA
DNA: TGCAGTGCTAGCGTTTTTACTAATGAAAAACTGTTTTTT
CDR3: CSASVFTNEKLFF

size: many
V: TRBV5-1
J: TRBJ2-3
D: NA
DNA: TGTGCCAGCAGCTTAGCTTTGGGAAGCACAGATACGCAGTATTTT
CDR3: CASSLALGSTDTQYF

size: many
V: TRBV19
J: TRBJ2-7
D: TRBD2
DNA: TGTGCCAGTAGTATCCCGGGGACTAGCGGGGTTCCGGGCGAGCAGTACTTC
CDR3: CASSIPGTSGVPGEQYF

size: few
V: TRBV24-1
J: TRBJ2-4
D: NA
DNA: TGTGCCACCAGTGAGGACTCAACTGGAAACATTCAGTACTTC
CDR3: CATSEDSTGNIQYF

size: NA
V: TRBV28
J: TRBJ1-1
D: NA
DNA: TGTGCCAGCAGTTGGACCTCCCTGGGGGCTGAAGCTTTCTTT
CDR3: CASSWTSLGAEAFF

size: NA
V: TRBV3-1
J: TRBJ1-4
D: NA
DNA: TGTGCCAGCAGCCCCCCGTTGGCCGCAAATGAAAAACTGTTTTTT
CDR3: CASSPPLAANEKLFF

size: few
V: TRBV15
J: TRBJ2-7
D: TRBD1
DNA: TGTGCCACCAGCAGGCGACAGGGATTGAGGAACGAGCAGTACTTC
CDR3: CATSRRQGLRNEQYF

size: once
V: TRBV6-1
J: TRBJ2-2
D: TRBD2
DNA: TGTGCCAGCAGTACCCGGACCAGCGGGGCCGGGGAGCTGTTTTTT
CDR3: CASSTRTSGAGELFF

size: many
V: TRBV7-9
J: TRBJ2-3
D: TRBD2
DNA: TGTGCCAGCAGCTTAGAAGGCGGGAGGGCGGATACGCAGTATTTT
CDR3: CASSLEGGRADTQYF

size: NA
V: TRBV20-1
J: TRBJ1-6
D: NA
DNA: TGCAGTGCTAGAGATCCGGTAGTTTATAATTCACCCCTCCACTTT
CDR3: CSARDPVVYNSPLHF

size: many
V: TRBV10-3
J: TRBJ1-3
D: NA
DNA: TGTGCCATCAGTGATGAGTACTCTGGAAACACCATATATTTT
CDR3: CAISDEYSGNTIYF

size: many
V: TRBV10-3
J: TRBJ2-5
D: TRBD1
DNA: TGTGCCATCAGTGAGGGACAGGGGGGAGAGACCCAGTACTTC
CDR3: CAISEGQGGETQYF

size: NA
V: TRBV14
J: TRBJ2-1
D: TRBD1
DNA: TGTGCCAGCAGCCAGGAGACAGGGTTCAATGAGCAGTTCTTC
CDR3: CASSQETGFNEQFF

size: NA
V: TRBV28
J: TRBJ1-2
D: TRBD1
DNA: TGTGCCAGCAGTTTACGTCCGGGACAGGGGTATGGCTACACCTTC
CDR3: CASSLRPGQGYGYTF

size: many
V: TRBV11-2
J: TRBJ1-2
D: TRBD1
DNA: TGTGCCAGCAGCACACTCGGGACAGGGAACGGCTACACCTTC
CDR3: CASSTLGTGNGYTF